Listed below are T cell receptor beta chains from one sample, sequenced in a study of cytomegalovirus exposure and HLA in healthy donors. Produced via immunoSEQ multiplex PCR; TCRdb's table is partial and in-frame only. The sample includes approximately 160,000 clones, around 96% of them seen just once. Source material: PBMCs. These receptors were taken from a woman aged 18-29 years in good health and CMV-seronegative. CDR3s include the opening cysteine and the closing phenylalanine or tryptophan. D genes are given only for firm matches. Where a row states a size, it is once, few, many or the class of an expanded clone; other rows omit it.

CDR3nt | CDR3aa | abundance | j_gene | d_gene | v_gene
TGTGCCAGCTCAAGAGGGACTAGAACTAGCACAGATACGCAGTATTTT | CASSRGTRTSTDTQYF | NA | TRBJ2-3 | TRBD2 | TRBV6-6
TGCGCCAGCAGCCAAGATACGATCCGTCGGGCTAATGAAAAACTGTTTTTT | CASSQDTIRRANEKLFF | NA | TRBJ1-4 | NA | TRBV4-3
TGTGCCAGCAGCCCCCGGACTAGCGGGTCCCTCGGGGAGCAGTTCTTC | CASSPRTSGSLGEQFF | NA | TRBJ2-1 | TRBD2 | TRBV9
TGTGCCAGCAGCTTTTCGAGCGGGGGGCCCCAAGAGACCCAGTACTTC | CASSFSSGGPQETQYF | NA | TRBJ2-5 | TRBD2 | TRBV11-2
TGTGCCAGCAGTTTGGGTAGCGGGGGAAACGAGCAGTACTTC | CASSLGSGGNEQYF | NA | TRBJ2-7 | TRBD2 | TRBV27
TGCAGCGTTGATTCACAGGCTAACTATGGCTACACCTTC | CSVDSQANYGYTF | NA | TRBJ1-2 | NA | TRBV29-1
TGTGCCAGCAGGACAATGAACACTGAAGCTTTCTTT | CASRTMNTEAFF | NA | TRBJ1-1 | NA | TRBV6-1
TGTGCCAGCAGTATTAACAGGAATAGCAATCAGCCCCAGCATTTT | CASSINRNSNQPQHF | NA | TRBJ1-5 | NA | TRBV6-5
TGTGCCAGCAGGACCGGGACAGGGGTTAACACCATATATTTT | CASRTGTGVNTIYF | NA | TRBJ1-3 | TRBD1 | TRBV6-5
TGCAGCGTTGGGTCGGGGTATGGCTACACCTTC | CSVGSGYGYTF | NA | TRBJ1-2 | NA | TRBV29-1
TGTGCCGTCCGGGACAACTCCTACAATGAGCAGTTCTTC | CAVRDNSYNEQFF | once | TRBJ2-1 | NA | TRBV6-1
TGTGCCAGTAGAATTGGGACAGAGCGGACAGATACGCAGTATTTT | CASRIGTERTDTQYF | NA | TRBJ2-3 | TRBD1 | TRBV19
TGTGCCAGCAGCGCTTCAGGGGGCGGCTACACCTTC | CASSASGGGYTF | NA | TRBJ1-2 | TRBD1 | TRBV9
TGTGCCAGCAGCTCCGGGGACAGGGCTGAAGCTTTCTTT | CASSSGDRAEAFF | NA | TRBJ1-1 | TRBD1 | TRBV11-1
TGTGCCAGCAGCGGGTCAATGACAGGCTCTGGAAACACCATATATTTT | CASSGSMTGSGNTIYF | NA | TRBJ1-3 | NA | TRBV9
TGTGCCAGTAGTGCCCAGGGGGCGAGGGAGACCCAGTACTTC | CASSAQGARETQYF | NA | TRBJ2-5 | TRBD1 | TRBV19